The T cell receptor (beta chain) under discussion was sequenced for a study of blood T cell repertoires in COVID-19. Study information: Samples of COVID-19 (acute and convalescent) were obtained from the United States, Italy and Spain.

CDR3 length equals 16 residues. The V and J ends lost 5 bases and 4 bases, in that order; junction bases with no gene match: 10. Germline V gene data show CDR1 as SGHTA and CDR2 as FQGTGA. Those enrolled, adults aged about 18 to 89 years, came from around 25 US areas. The table came from immunoSEQ multiplex PCR; TCRdb's copy has only in-frame clones and leaves some out. This table has almost 400,000 clones, over 75% appearing once. What was sequenced was PBMCs or T cells enriched from blood (not recorded which). This TCR was sampled from a woman in her 30s with acute COVID-19. The chain has TRBV7-3 and TRBJ1-5; 8 bases match TRBD1. CDR3 in DNA: TGTGCCAGCAGCCCGCGCAGGACAGGGCGTAATCAGCCCCAGCATTTT. This sequence encodes CASSPRRTGRNQPQHF.